Each of the 24 T cell receptor beta chains below was sequenced from the same sample in a study of CD8 T cells in ankylosing spondylitis. MiXCR was run by TCRdb on the 5' RACE reads, yielding one entry per CDR3 protein. The table includes roughly 130,000 distinct CDR3 sequences, about 7% detected once. The sequenced sample was blood, either unsorted or a sorted T cell fraction (not recorded which). All receptors derive from a male donor with ankylosing spondylitis or in good health (not recorded which).

Ten or more counts support this clonotype. This chain links TRBV12-3 or TRBV12-4 with TRBJ2-3; 9 bases fit TRBD1. V shed 6 bases and J 6 bases; nucleotides not matched to a gene: 4. This CDR3 contains 13 residues. CDR3 region: CASSGTGPDTQYF. CDR3 nucleotides: TGTGCCAGCAGCGGGACAGGGCCTGATACGCAGTATTTT.

This clonotype was recorded many times. The V and J genes are TRBV20-1 and TRBJ2-5; D perhaps matches TRBD1 (5 bases). Germline V lookup: CDR1 DFQATT, CDR2 SNEGSKA (reference sequence). This CDR3 has 15 amino acids. V was clipped by 0 bases and J by 0 bases, with 11 bases between them. This CDR3 is CSARDRAGNQETQYF. CDR3 in DNA: TGCAGTGCTAGAGATCGGGCAGGGAACCAAGAGACCCAGTACTTC.

In this sample, this clonotype turned up a few times. The chain recombines TRBV7-3 with TRBJ2-2; D call uncertain. CDR1 and CDR2 from the germline V gene are SGHTA and FQGTGA. This CDR3 is 16 amino acids long. V was trimmed by 1 base and J by 1 base, leaving 10 bases between them. The CDR3 DNA is TGTGCCAGCAGCTTAAGCGTTGTGGGGAACACCGGGGAGCTGTTTTTT. As protein: CASSLSVVGNTGELFF. Supplemented by reference TRBV7-3 and TRBJ2-2, the full variable domain reads GAGVSQTPSNKVTEKGKYVELRCDPISGHTALYWYRQSLGQGPEFLIYFQGTGAADDSGLPNDRFFAVRPEGSVSTLKIQRTERGDSAVYLCASSLSVVGNTGELFFGEGSRLTVL.

This clonotype was seen at least ten times. The V and J genes are TRBV3-1 and TRBJ1-5, with D hard to call. The V gene's germline CDR1 is LGHDT and CDR2 YNNKEL (reference sequence). The CDR3 has 14 residues. Between the trimmed V and J ends, which lost 1 base and 6 bases, there was a span of 10 bases. The CDR3 here is CASSQGGVTQPQHF. The CDR3 DNA reads as TGTGCCAGCAGCCAAGGTGGGGTCACTCAGCCCCAGCATTTT.

At least ten counts were recorded for this clonotype. J is TRBJ1-5 and V is TRBV12-3 or TRBV12-4; D is ambiguous. Between the trimmed V and J ends, which lost 3 bases and 0 bases, there was a span of 9 bases. This CDR3 contains 15 residues. CDR3 residues: CASSLGGYSNQPQHF. The CDR3 DNA reads as TGTGCCAGCAGTTTGGGCGGTTATAGCAATCAGCCCCAGCATTTT.

This clonotype occurred many times. The chain uses TRBV28 and TRBJ2-7; TRBD1 aligns across 7 bases. The CDR3 length is 15 residues. The junction had 9 bases not matched to a gene; V was cut back by 5 bases and J by 2 bases. CDR1 MDHEN and CDR2 SYDVKM come from the germline V gene. CDR3 in amino acids: CASSPPQGTAYEQYF. CDR3 sequence (DNA): TGTGCCAGCAGTCCGCCACAGGGGACGGCCTACGAGCAGTACTTC.

This chain uses TRBV3-1 with TRBJ2-5, with D possibly being TRBD1 (5 bases). V shed 2 bases and J shed 5 bases, with 12 bases lying between them. Germline loops: CDR1 LGHDT, CDR2 YNNKEL (reference sequence). The CDR3 extends over 14 amino acids. Written as DNA, the CDR3 is TGTGCCAGCAGCCAAATGGACACCGGGGAGACCCAGTACTTC. Translation gives CASSQMDTGETQYF.

There are many counts of this clonotype. This chain's CDR3 is CASTSTSTDTQYF. The CDR3, as DNA: TGTGCCAGCACGTCAACCTCCACAGATACGCAGTATTTT. The chain is built from TRBV6-1 and TRBJ2-3, with unresolved D. CDR3 length: 13 amino acids. V lost 7 bases to trimming and J lost 2 bases, with 10 bases between them. Germline assignment: CDR1 MNHNS and CDR2 SASEGT.

This clonotype was counted only a few times. The gene calls are TRBV5-5 and TRBJ1-2, with TRBD1 matching over 9 bases. The CDR3 runs 15 residues. Germline assignment: CDR1 SGHKS and CDR2 YYEKEE (reference sequence). V was clipped by 4 bases and J by 8 bases; unmatched bases: 12. For the CDR3, the DNA is TGTGCCAGCAGCCTCGCTTCGGACAGGGGAGTAGGCTACACCTTC. As protein: CASSLASDRGVGYTF.

This clonotype was seen many times. The chain joins TRBV6-5 to TRBJ1-4; unclear D gene. The length of the CDR3 is 13 residues. Germline assignment: CDR1 MNHEY and CDR2 SVGAGI. With 1 base removed from V and 8 bases from J, the gap between germline ends came to 8 bases. CDR3 DNA sequence: TGTGCCAGCAGTTACTGGGAGGGCGAAAAACTGTTTTTT. Protein sequence: CASSYWEGEKLFF.

In its sample, this clonotype was seen once. This chain links TRBV9 with TRBJ1-1; possibly TRBD1 for D (5 bases). The CDR3 totals 14 residues. The germline V gene encodes CDR1 SGDLS and CDR2 YYNGEE. V lost 2 bases and J 4 bases, leaving 12 bases between the germline ends. Here the CDR3 DNA reads TGTGCCAGCAGCGTTAGGGGTATGGGCACTGAAGCTTTCTTT. Translation gives CASSVRGMGTEAFF.

This clonotype showed up many times. This chain joins TRBV18 and TRBJ2-2; 7 nucleotides align to TRBD1. Per the germline V gene, CDR1 is KGHSH and CDR2 is LQKENI. The trim removed 4 bases at V and 4 bases at J, leaving 9 bases unmatched. The CDR3 loop spans 16 amino acids. Written as DNA, the CDR3 is TGTGCCAGCTCACGCCTAACAGGGGATTCCACCGGGGAGCTGTTTTTT. Amino acid sequence: CASSRLTGDSTGELFF.

At least ten counts were recorded for this clonotype. V usage is TRBV20-1 and J usage is TRBJ2-5; 8 bases are shared with TRBD1. V lost 6 bases, J lost 5 bases, and 8 bases stayed unmatched. Germline CDR1 DFQATT, CDR2 SNEGSKA (reference sequence). CDR3 length: 13 residues. In nucleotides, the CDR3 is TGCAGTGCGAGAAGACAGGGGACTGAGACCCAGTACTTC. Translation: CSARRQGTETQYF.

The sample holds many counts of this clonotype. The chain carries TRBV7-8 and TRBJ1-4, with TRBD1 matching over 11 bases. Germline loops: CDR1 SGHVS, CDR2 FQNEAQ. The junction had 5 bases not matched to a gene; V was cut back by 1 base and J by 4 bases. The CDR3 covers 17 residues. CDR3 sequence (DNA): TGTGCCAGCAGCTTAGGGGGGACAGGGGGAGGTAATGAAAAACTGTTTTTT. Amino acid sequence: CASSLGGTGGGNEKLFF.

This clonotype was detected many times. The chain recombines TRBV20-1 with TRBJ1-2; D gene uncertain. V was cut by 2 bases and J by 7 bases, with 14 bases left in between. The V gene's germline CDR1 is DFQATT and CDR2 SNEGSKA (reference sequence). This CDR3 is 13 amino acids long. The CDR3 DNA follows: TGCAGTGCTAGAAACCCTCATGTTGCTGGCTACACCTTC. It specifies CSARNPHVAGYTF.

This clonotype has ten or more counts. The CDR3 here is CSVVERGSTDTQYF. DNA of the CDR3: TGCAGCGTTGTTGAAAGGGGCAGCACAGATACGCAGTATTTT. V and J are TRBV29-1 and TRBJ2-3; D may be TRBD1 (5 bases). Germline-derived CDR1 and CDR2 are SQVTM and ANQGSEA. The CDR3 is 14 amino acids. V lost 4 bases to trimming and J lost 0 bases, with 11 bases between them.

This clonotype was found many times. The V call is TRBV7-9, the J call TRBJ2-3; either TRBD1 or TRBD2 may supply D (5 bases each). Trimming left V 5 bases short and J 5 bases short, with 14 bases between. This CDR3 is built from 14 residues. Germline V gene lookup returns CDR1 SEHNR and CDR2 FQNEAQ (reference sequence). The CDR3 sequence: CASSPFEGIDTQYF. The CDR3 DNA reads as TGTGCCAGCAGCCCCTTTGAGGGGATAGATACGCAGTATTTT.

This clonotype was counted ten times or more. The genes are TRBV11-2 and TRBJ2-2, with D possibly matching TRBD2 (7 bases). CDR1 is SGHAT and CDR2 is FQNNGV in the germline V gene. Between the trimmed V and J ends, which lost 1 base and 7 bases, there was a span of 16 bases. This CDR3 spans 16 amino acids. The CDR3 nucleotides read TGTGCCAGCAGCTTAGGGGAGGGGGGGCGTGTCGGGGAGCTGTTTTTT. Translation: CASSLGEGGRVGELFF. The full variable domain, its missing parts supplied by reference TRBV11-2 and TRBJ2-2, is EAGVAQSPRYKIIEKRQSVAFWCNPISGHATLYWYQQILGQGPKLLIQFQNNGVVDDSQLPKDRFSAERLKGVDSTLKIQPAKLEDSAVYLCASSLGEGGRVGELFFGEGSRLTVL.

On this clonotype itself: A read error may be the cause here, since a much bigger clone is one base away. The J gene is TRBJ2-5, the V gene TRBV12-3 or TRBV12-4; D may correspond to TRBD1 or TRBD2 (5 bases each). This CDR3 comprises 15 residues. Trimming removed 10 bases from V and 2 bases from J, with 20 bases in between. The CDR3 loop reads CATSPPREWQETQYF. In DNA form, the CDR3 reads TGTGCCACCAGCCCCCCCAGGGAGTGGCAAGAGACCCAGTACTTC.

This clonotype occurred many times. The rearrangement joins TRBV25-1 to TRBJ2-1, with 12 bases that match TRBD2. V gave up 3 bases and J gave up 7 bases; unmatched junction bases: 13. The germline gives CDR1 MGHDK, CDR2 SYGVNS. The CDR3 has 18 amino acids. The CDR3 nucleotides are TGTGCCAGCAGTGACCTTACGTCCGGGACTAGCGGGTGGAATGAGCAGTTCTTC. Translation: CASSDLTSGTSGWNEQFF. Variable domain in full (rest from reference TRBV25-1 and TRBJ2-1): EADIYQTPRYLVIGTGKKITLECSQTMGHDKMYWYQQDPGMELHLIHYSYGVNSTEKGDLSSESTVSRIRTEHFPLTLESARPSHTSQYLCASSDLTSGTSGWNEQFFGPGTRLTVL.

This clonotype was seen many times. V usage is TRBV7-2 and J usage is TRBJ1-4, with D perhaps matching TRBD1 (5 bases). V was trimmed by 0 bases and J by 8 bases, leaving 10 bases between them. In germline, CDR1 is SGHTA, CDR2 FQGNSA. The CDR3 length is 14 residues. Written as DNA, the CDR3 is TGTGCCAGCAGCTTAGCCAGGGCGCAGGAAAAACTGTTTTTT. It specifies CASSLARAQEKLFF.

This clonotype appeared many times. J is TRBJ1-1 and V is TRBV5-1; D ambiguous. CDR3 length equals 14 residues. Germline lookup yields CDR1 SGHRS and CDR2 YFSETQ. Between the trimmed V and J ends, which lost 0 bases and 1 base, there was a span of 7 bases. This CDR3 reads CASSLVPGNTEAFF. CDR3 bases: TGCGCCAGCAGCTTGGTCCCCGGGAACACTGAAGCTTTCTTT.

In this sample, this clonotype turned up many times. The rearrangement joins TRBV29-1 to TRBJ2-7; D remains unclear. CDR3 size: 13 residues. V gave up 5 bases and J gave up 1 base, with 12 bases separating them. Germline CDR1 reads SQVTM; CDR2 reads ANQGSEA. The CDR3 DNA is TGCAGCGTTAAGATTGACCTTTCCTACGAGCAGTACTTC. Translated: CSVKIDLSYEQYF.

The genes are TRBV20-1 and TRBJ2-6, with unresolved D. V lost 6 bases, J lost 2 bases, and 5 bases lay in between. The germline V gene encodes CDR1 DFQATT and CDR2 SNEGSKA (reference sequence). The CDR3 extends over 12 amino acids. The chain's CDR3 is CSAETGANVLTF. The CDR3 bases are TGCAGTGCGGAAACTGGGGCCAACGTCCTGACTTTC.